This T cell receptor beta chain was sequenced for a study of control samples from healthy donors and cancer patients. Produced via immunoSEQ multiplex PCR; TCRdb's table is partial and in-frame only. The data hold some 200,000 clones, with over 90% observed a single time. V was shortened by 4 bases and J by 6 bases, with 21 bases between the two germline ends. CDR3 length: 16 residues. The V gene's germline CDR1 is SGHRS and CDR2 YFSETQ. Sequenced sample: blood. The V and J genes are TRBV5-1 and TRBJ2-3, with D possibly TRBD1 on 6 matching bases. This TCR was recovered from a man between 50 and 59 years old in good health. CDR3 residues: CASSRDPGLQGDTQYF. CDR3 bases: TGCGCCAGCAGCCGTGATCCAGGACTCCAGGGGGATACGCAGTATTTT.